This T cell receptor beta chain was profiled in a study of T cell repertoires in cytomegalovirus infection. For the study at large: The public TCR beta signatures pointed to both CMV infection and matching HLA type. The study, taken as a whole, reports: HLA-C-restricted CMV-specific TCR beta clonotypes were dominant in the ex vivo response. Summed frequency of shared TCR beta families picked out CMV carriers who also had the relevant HLA.

The CDR3 has 15 amino acids. The germline CDR1 and CDR2 sequences are SGHNT and YENEEA. The V end lost 8 bases, the J end lost 0 bases, and 11 bases lay between the germline ends. MiXCR, applied by TCRdb to the reads, yields one record per CDR3 protein. This sample has about 130,000 distinct CDR3 sequences, with 20% to 30% found just once. This clonotype was found many times. Its antigen is still unknown. The receptor was isolated from a human donor in good health (CMV status not recorded). Some clones in this sample may be carry-over from other donors' samples. This chain links TRBV11-3 with TRBJ2-6, with unresolved D. Sequencing was carried out using PBMCs, sequenced either directly or after in vitro stimulation (not recorded which). The CDR3 sequence is CASARRGSGANVLTF. The CDR3 DNA sequence: TGTGCCAGCGCTCGCCGAGGCTCTGGGGCCAACGTCCTGACTTTC.